Below, 10 T cell receptor beta chains from the same sample are listed, as sequenced in a study of neurological immune-mediated disorders. Time point: longitudinal time-point 1 (baseline). TCRdb re-derived calls from the 5' RACE reads in MiXCR, one entry per CDR3 protein. The table has some 68,000 distinct CDR3 sequences, roughly 13% seen once. The sample taken for sequencing was PBMCs. Receptors were obtained from a female donor with HTLV-1-associated myelopathy (HAM/TSP).

This clonotype has at least ten counts. This rearrangement joins TRBV7-2 to TRBJ2-5; D gene uncertain. V was trimmed by 2 bases and J by 7 bases, leaving 5 bases between them. CDR1 SGHTA and CDR2 FQGNSA come from the germline V gene. The CDR3 is 11 amino acids. CDR3 DNA sequence: TGTGCCAGCAGCTTACTAGGGACCCAGTACTTC. This sequence encodes CASSLLGTQYF.

This clonotype has a handful of counts. The chain links TRBV7-9 to TRBJ1-1, with 10 nucleotides matching TRBD1. Germline CDR1 is SEHNR and CDR2 is FQNEAQ (reference sequence). J lost 8 bases, V lost 2 bases, and 8 bases had no gene match. This CDR3 spans 15 amino acids. CDR3 region: CASSLSYRDRGEAFF. The DNA of the CDR3 is TGTGCCAGCAGCTTATCCTACCGGGACAGGGGAGAAGCTTTCTTT.

In its sample, this clonotype was seen many times. The chain is built from TRBV4-2 and TRBJ2-1; D possibly corresponds to TRBD1 (6 bases). Looked up from germline, CDR1 is LGHNA and CDR2 is YNFKEQ. V was pared by 2 bases and J by 15 bases, with 23 bases between. CDR3 length: 15 amino acids. The CDR3 loop is CASSQSVGHRLAAFF. The CDR3, as DNA: TGTGCCAGCAGCCAATCTGTGGGACATCGGTTAGCAGCGTTCTTC.

This clonotype appeared many times. The gene calls are TRBV24-1 and TRBJ1-5; possible D gene TRBD1, 6 bases. The germline V gene encodes CDR1 KGHDR and CDR2 SFDVKD. The CDR3 length is 17 residues. Between the trimmed V and J ends, which lost 8 bases and 2 bases, there was a span of 21 bases. The DNA of the CDR3 is TGTGCCACCAACTCCGGGACATATACCCATGGCAATCAGCCCCAGCATTTT. It translates to CATNSGTYTHGNQPQHF.

This clonotype came up many times. One end of the junction fails to match germline, which may point to a read error. The chain links TRBV7-9 to TRBJ2-7; 7 nucleotides align to TRBD1. This CDR3 has 15 amino acids. The germline V gene has CDR1 SEHNR and CDR2 FQNEAQ (reference sequence). As DNA, the CDR3 is TGTGCCAGCATCTTAGACAGGGCTTCGCCCCACGAGCAGTACTTC. Encoded protein: CASILDRASPHEQYF.

This clonotype has ten or more counts. This chain uses TRBV2 with TRBJ2-1; maybe TRBD1 (6 bases). With 7 bases removed from V and 7 bases from J, the gap between germline ends came to 11 bases. The germline gives CDR1 SNHLY, CDR2 FYNNEI. This CDR3 comprises 12 residues. The CDR3 loop reads CASTSGVNEQFF. Here the CDR3 DNA reads TGTGCCAGCACGTCAGGGGTTAATGAGCAGTTCTTC.

This clonotype was observed many times. CDR3: CASSLDRPGNTIYF. In DNA form, the CDR3 reads TGTGCCAGCAGCTTAGACAGACCTGGAAACACCATATATTTT. This rearrangement joins TRBV7-9 to TRBJ1-3; D ambiguous. The CDR3 runs to 14 residues. Per the germline V gene, CDR1 is SEHNR and CDR2 is FQNEAQ (reference sequence). V was trimmed by 1 base and J by 2 bases, leaving 6 bases between them.

This chain links TRBV7-8 with TRBJ2-3, with D tentatively TRBD1 (5 bases). V was cut by 1 base and J by 6 bases, with 11 bases left in between. Germline CDR1 is SGHVS and CDR2 is FQNEAQ. This CDR3 region has 14 residues. The CDR3 spells CASSLVSGWDTQYF. The CDR3 DNA is TGTGCCAGCAGCTTAGTTTCAGGGTGGGATACGCAGTATTTT.

This clonotype has a count of ten or more. The chain links TRBV5-1 to TRBJ1-5; D is uncertain. The germline V gene encodes CDR1 SGHRS and CDR2 YFSETQ. Trimming took 0 bases from V and 4 from J, leaving 11 bases between them. This CDR3 has 15 amino acids. The DNA of the CDR3 is TGCGCCAGCAGCTTGGGAGGGCCGGGGAATCAGCCCCAGCATTTT. Translating it yields CASSLGGPGNQPQHF.

In this sample, this clonotype turned up many times. The genes are TRBV5-1 and TRBJ2-3; D assignment may be TRBD1 or TRBD2 (5 bases each). CDR3 length: 14 amino acids. The V and J ends lost 4 bases and 2 bases respectively, with 11 bases between them. Germline V gene data show CDR1 as SGHRS and CDR2 as YFSETQ. The CDR3 is CASSLGTFTDTQYF. The DNA of the CDR3 is TGCGCCAGCAGCCTCGGGACCTTCACAGATACGCAGTATTTT.